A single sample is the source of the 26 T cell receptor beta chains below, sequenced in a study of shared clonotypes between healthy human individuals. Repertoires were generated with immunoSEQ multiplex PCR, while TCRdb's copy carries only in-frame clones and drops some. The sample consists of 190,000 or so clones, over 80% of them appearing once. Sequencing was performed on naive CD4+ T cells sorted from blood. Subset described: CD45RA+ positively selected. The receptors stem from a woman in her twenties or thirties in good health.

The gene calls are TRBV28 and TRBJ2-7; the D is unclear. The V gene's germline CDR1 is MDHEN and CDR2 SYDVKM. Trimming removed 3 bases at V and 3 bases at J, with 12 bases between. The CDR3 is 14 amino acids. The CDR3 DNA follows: TGTGCCAGCAGTTTGACAAGGCGAATCTACGAGCAGTACTTC. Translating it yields CASSLTRRIYEQYF.

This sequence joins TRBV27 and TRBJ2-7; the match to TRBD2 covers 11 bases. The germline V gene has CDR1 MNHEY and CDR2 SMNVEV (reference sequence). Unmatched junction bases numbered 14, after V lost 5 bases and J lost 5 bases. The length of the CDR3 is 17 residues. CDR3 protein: CASSQLMISGRVHEQYF. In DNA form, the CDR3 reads TGTGCCAGCAGTCAACTGATGATTAGCGGGAGGGTCCACGAGCAGTACTTC.

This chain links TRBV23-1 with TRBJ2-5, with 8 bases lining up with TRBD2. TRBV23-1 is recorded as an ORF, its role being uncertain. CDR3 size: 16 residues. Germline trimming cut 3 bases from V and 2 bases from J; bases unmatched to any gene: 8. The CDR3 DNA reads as TGCGCCAGCAGTCATTGGTCTAGCGGGTTACAAGAGACCCAGTACTTC. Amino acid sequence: CASSHWSSGLQETQYF.

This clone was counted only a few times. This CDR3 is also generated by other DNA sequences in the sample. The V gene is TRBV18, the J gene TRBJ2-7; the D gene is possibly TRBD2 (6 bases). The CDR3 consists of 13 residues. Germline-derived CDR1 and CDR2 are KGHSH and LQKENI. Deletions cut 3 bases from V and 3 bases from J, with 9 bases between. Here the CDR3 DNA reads TGTGCCAGCTCACCGGCGGGAATCTACGAGCAGTACTTC. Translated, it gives CASSPAGIYEQYF.

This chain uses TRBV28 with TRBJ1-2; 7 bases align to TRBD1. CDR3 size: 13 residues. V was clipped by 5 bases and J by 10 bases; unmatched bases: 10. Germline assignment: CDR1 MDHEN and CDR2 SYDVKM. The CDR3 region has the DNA TGTGCCAGCAGTGGGGGCCCGACAGGGCCCTACACCTTC. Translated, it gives CASSGGPTGPYTF.

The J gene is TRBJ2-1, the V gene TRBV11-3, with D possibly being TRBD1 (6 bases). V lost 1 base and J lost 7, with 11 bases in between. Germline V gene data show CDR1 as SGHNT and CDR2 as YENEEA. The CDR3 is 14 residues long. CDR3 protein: CASSLVAGDNEQFF. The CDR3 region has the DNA TGTGCCAGCAGCTTAGTGGCAGGGGATAATGAGCAGTTCTTC.

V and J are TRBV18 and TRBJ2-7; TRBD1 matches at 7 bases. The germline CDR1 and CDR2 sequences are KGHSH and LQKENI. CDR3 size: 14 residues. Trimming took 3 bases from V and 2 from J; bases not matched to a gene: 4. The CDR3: CASSPTGWAYEQYF. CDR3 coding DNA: TGTGCCAGCTCACCGACAGGGTGGGCCTACGAGCAGTACTTC.

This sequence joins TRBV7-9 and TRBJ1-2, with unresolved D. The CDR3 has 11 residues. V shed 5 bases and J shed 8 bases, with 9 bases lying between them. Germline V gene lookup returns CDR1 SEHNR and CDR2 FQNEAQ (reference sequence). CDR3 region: CASSNVLGYTF. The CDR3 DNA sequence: TGTGCCAGCAGCAATGTACTCGGCTACACCTTC.

This CDR3 reads CATSTRLVNEQFF. CDR3 bases: TGTGCCACCAGCACCCGACTAGTTAATGAGCAGTTCTTC. This sequence joins TRBV15 and TRBJ2-1; D may be TRBD2 (6 bases). The germline CDR1 and CDR2 sequences are LNHNV and YYDKDF (reference sequence). The CDR3 is 13 residues long. Trimming cost V 4 bases and J 7 bases, with 11 bases left between them.

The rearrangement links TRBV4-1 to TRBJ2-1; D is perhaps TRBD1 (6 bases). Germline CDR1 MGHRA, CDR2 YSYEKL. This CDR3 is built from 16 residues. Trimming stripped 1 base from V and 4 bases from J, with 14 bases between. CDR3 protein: CASSQVGRGYYNEQFF. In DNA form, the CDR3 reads TGCGCCAGCAGCCAAGTGGGCAGGGGCTATTACAATGAGCAGTTCTTC.

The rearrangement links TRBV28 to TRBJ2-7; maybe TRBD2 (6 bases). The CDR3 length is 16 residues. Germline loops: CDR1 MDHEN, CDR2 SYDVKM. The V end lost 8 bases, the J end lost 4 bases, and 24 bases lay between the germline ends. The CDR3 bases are TGTGCCAGCTGCTTTAGCGGCTTGTTCATTGGGTACGAGCAGTACTTC. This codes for CASCFSGLFIGYEQYF. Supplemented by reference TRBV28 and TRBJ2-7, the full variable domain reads DVKVTQSSRYLVKRTGEKVFLECVQDMDHENMFWYRQDPGLGLRLIYFSYDVKMKEKGDIPEGYSVSREKKERFSLILESASTNQTSMYLCASCFSGLFIGYEQYFGPGTRLTVT.

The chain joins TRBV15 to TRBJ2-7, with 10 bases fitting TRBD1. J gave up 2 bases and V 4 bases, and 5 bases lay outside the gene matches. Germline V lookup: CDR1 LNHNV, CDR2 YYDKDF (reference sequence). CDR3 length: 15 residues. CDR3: CATSTRQGAAYEQYF. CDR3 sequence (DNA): TGTGCCACCAGCACCAGACAGGGGGCCGCCTACGAGCAGTACTTC.

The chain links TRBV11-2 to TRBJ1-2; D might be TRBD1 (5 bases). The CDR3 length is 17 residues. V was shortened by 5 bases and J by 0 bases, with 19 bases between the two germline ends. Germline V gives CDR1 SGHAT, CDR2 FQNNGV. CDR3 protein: CASSTIGRGGPNYGYTF. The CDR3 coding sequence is TGTGCCAGCAGCACCATAGGGAGGGGTGGGCCTAACTATGGCTACACCTTC.

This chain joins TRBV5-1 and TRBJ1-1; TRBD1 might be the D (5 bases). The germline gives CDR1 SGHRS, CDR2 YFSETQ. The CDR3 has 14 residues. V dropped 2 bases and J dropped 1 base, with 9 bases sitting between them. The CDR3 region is CASSFIGENTEAFF. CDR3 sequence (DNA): TGCGCCAGCAGCTTTATAGGGGAGAACACTGAAGCTTTCTTT.

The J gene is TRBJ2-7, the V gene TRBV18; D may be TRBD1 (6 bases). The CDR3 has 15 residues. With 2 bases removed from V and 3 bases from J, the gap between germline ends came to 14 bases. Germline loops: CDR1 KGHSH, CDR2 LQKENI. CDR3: CASSPGDTGIYEQYF. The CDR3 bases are TGTGCCAGCTCACCAGGGGACACTGGGATCTACGAGCAGTACTTC. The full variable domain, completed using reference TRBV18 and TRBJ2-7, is NAGVMQNPRHLVRRRGQEARLRCSPMKGHSHVYWYRQLPEEGLKFMVYLQKENIIDESGMPKERFSAEFPKEGPSILRIQQVVRGDSAAYFCASSPGDTGIYEQYFGPGTRLTVT.

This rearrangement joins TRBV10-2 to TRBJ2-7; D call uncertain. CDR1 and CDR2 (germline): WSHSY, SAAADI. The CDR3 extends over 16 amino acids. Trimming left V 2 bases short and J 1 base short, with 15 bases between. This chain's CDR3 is CASSEDLGQNSYEQYF. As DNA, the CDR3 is TGCGCCAGCAGTGAGGATTTAGGGCAGAATTCCTACGAGCAGTACTTC.

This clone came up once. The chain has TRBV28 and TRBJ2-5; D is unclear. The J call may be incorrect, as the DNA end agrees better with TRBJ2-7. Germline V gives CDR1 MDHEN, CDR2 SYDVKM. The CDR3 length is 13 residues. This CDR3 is CASTDVWGYEQYF. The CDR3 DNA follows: TGTGCCAGCACCGATGTTTGGGGTTACGAGCAGTACTTC.

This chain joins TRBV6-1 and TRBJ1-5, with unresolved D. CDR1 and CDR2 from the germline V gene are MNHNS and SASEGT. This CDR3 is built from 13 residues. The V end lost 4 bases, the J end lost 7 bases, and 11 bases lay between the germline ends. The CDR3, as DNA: TGTGCCAGCAGTGGGGAGGGAGGGCAGCCCCAGCATTTT. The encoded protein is CASSGEGGQPQHF.

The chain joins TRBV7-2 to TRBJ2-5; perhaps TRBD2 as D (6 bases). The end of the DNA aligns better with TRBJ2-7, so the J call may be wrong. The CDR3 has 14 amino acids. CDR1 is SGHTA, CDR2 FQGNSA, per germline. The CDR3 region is CASSLGLVPYEQYF. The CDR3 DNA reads TGTGCCAGCAGCTTAGGACTAGTCCCCTACGAGCAGTACTTC.

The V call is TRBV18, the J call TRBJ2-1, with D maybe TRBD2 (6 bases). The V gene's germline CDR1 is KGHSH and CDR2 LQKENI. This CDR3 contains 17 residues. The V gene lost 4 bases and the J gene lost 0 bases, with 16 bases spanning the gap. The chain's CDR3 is CASSRARGGSSYNEQFF. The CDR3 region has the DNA TGTGCCAGCTCACGTGCGAGGGGAGGAAGCTCCTACAATGAGCAGTTCTTC.

CDR3 DNA: TGTGCCAGCACCGTTACCCGATCCCCTTCCTACGAGCAGTACTTC. Translated, it gives CASTVTRSPSYEQYF. The V and J genes are TRBV7-2 and TRBJ2-7; D is ambiguous. Germline V gene sequence: CDR1 SGHTA, CDR2 FQGNSA. The CDR3 covers 15 residues. V was shortened by 7 bases and J by 1 base, with 17 bases between the two germline ends.

The CDR3 loop reads CASSFDREGQPQHF. The DNA of the CDR3 is TGTGCCAGCAGTTTCGACAGGGAAGGTCAGCCCCAGCATTTT. The rearrangement uses TRBV6-9 and TRBJ1-5; TRBD1 matches at 7 bases. CDR3 length: 14 amino acids. Germline CDR1 reads MNHGY; CDR2 reads SVAAGI. V shed 4 bases, J shed 6 bases, and the junction held 6 bases outside the gene matches.

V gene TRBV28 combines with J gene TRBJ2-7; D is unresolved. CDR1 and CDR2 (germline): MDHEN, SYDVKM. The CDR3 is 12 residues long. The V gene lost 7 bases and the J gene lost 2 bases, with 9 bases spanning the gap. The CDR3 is CASTSSTYEQYF. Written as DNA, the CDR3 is TGTGCCAGCACATCCAGCACCTACGAGCAGTACTTC.

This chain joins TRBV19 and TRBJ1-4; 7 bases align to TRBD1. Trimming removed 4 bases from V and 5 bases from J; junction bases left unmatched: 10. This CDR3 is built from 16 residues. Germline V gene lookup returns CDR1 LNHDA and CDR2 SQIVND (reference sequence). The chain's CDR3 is CASSTLRQGQNEKLFF. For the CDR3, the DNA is TGTGCCAGTAGTACCCTTCGACAGGGACAAAATGAAAAACTGTTTTTT.

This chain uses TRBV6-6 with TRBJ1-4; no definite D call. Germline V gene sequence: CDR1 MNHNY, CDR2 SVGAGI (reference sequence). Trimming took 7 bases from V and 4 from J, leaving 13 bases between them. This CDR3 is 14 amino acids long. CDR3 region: CASKHDGNNEKLFF. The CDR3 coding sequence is TGTGCCAGCAAACACGACGGGAATAATGAAAAACTGTTTTTT.

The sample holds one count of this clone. CDR3 DNA: TGTGCCAGCAGCCTGGCCGGGAGGACCTCTTTGGGTGGCTACACCTTC. Translation: CASSLAGRTSLGGYTF. The chain uses TRBV7-6 and TRBJ1-2; D gene ambiguous. The ends were cut back, 5 bases at V and 7 bases at J, with 23 bases in the middle. This CDR3 has 16 amino acids. Germline V gene sequence: CDR1 SGHVS, CDR2 FNYEAQ. Using reference TRBV7-6 and TRBJ1-2 for the parts outside the CDR3, the full variable domain is GAGVSQSPRYKVTKRGQDVALRCDPISGHVSLYWYRQALGQGPEFLTYFNYEAQQDKSGLPNDRFSAERPEGSISTLTIQRTEQRDSAMYRCASSLAGRTSLGGYTFGSGTRLTVV.